The 30 T cell receptor beta chains presented below share a single source sample, sequenced in a study of identical twins. One entry per CDR3 protein, called by TCRdb with MiXCR from the 5' RACE reads. The sample gives about 280,000 distinct CDR3 sequences, more than 6.5% of which show up once; 2.1% is in the top ten. The sample also formed part of further work on yellow fever vaccine responses in identical twins.

The source material was memory (CD45RO+) T cells sorted from blood. Source of these receptors: a woman aged 18-35 years in good health.

This clonotype was recorded many times. This chain joins TRBV3-1 and TRBJ2-3; D is possibly TRBD1 (5 bases). The V gene lost 0 bases and the J gene lost 5 bases, with 12 bases spanning the gap. Germline CDR1 is LGHDT and CDR2 is YNNKEL (reference sequence). CDR3 size: 15 residues. The CDR3 protein is CASSQDGHQGDTQYF. The CDR3 coding sequence is TGTGCCAGCAGCCAAGATGGGCACCAGGGAGATACGCAGTATTTT.

This clonotype has ten or more counts. The chain couples TRBV5-1 to TRBJ1-1, with unresolved D. V lost 4 bases, J lost 0 bases, and 13 bases lay in between. Germline CDR1 and CDR2: SGHRS and YFSETQ. This CDR3 spans 15 amino acids. The CDR3 DNA is TGCGCCAGCAGCGCATCCCCGTCAGTGAACACTGAAGCTTTCTTT. Its protein is CASSASPSVNTEAFF. The variable domain in full, with the rest retrieved from reference TRBV5-1 and TRBJ1-1, is KAGVTQTPRYLIKTRGQQVTLSCSPISGHRSVSWYQQTPGQGLQFLFEYFSETQRNKGNFPGRFSGRQFSNSRSEMNVSTLELGDSALYLCASSASPSVNTEAFFGQGTRLTVV.

This clonotype was recorded at least ten times. The chain employs TRBV20-1 and TRBJ1-1, with D perhaps TRBD1 (5 bases). The germline V gene has CDR1 DFQATT and CDR2 SNEGSKA (reference sequence). V dropped 6 bases and J dropped 4 bases, with 12 bases sitting between them. This CDR3 comprises 12 residues. In nucleotides, the CDR3 is TGCAGTGCCGGACTGAGGGGCACTGAAGCTTTCTTT. This encodes CSAGLRGTEAFF.

This clonotype was recorded many times. The rearrangement uses TRBV28 and TRBJ2-3; 12 bases line up with TRBD1. The CDR3 loop spans 16 amino acids. V shed 1 base and J 4 bases; nucleotides not matched to a gene: 3. CDR1 is MDHEN and CDR2 is SYDVKM in the germline V gene. The CDR3 here is CASSLSGQGASDTQYF. In DNA form, the CDR3 reads TGTGCCAGCAGTTTATCGGGACAGGGGGCCTCAGATACGCAGTATTTT.

The chain links TRBV20-1 to TRBJ2-3, with 15 bases lining up with TRBD2. The germline CDR1 and CDR2 sequences are DFQATT and SNEGSKA (reference sequence). The CDR3 is 17 amino acids. V lost 4 bases and J lost 1; bases outside the gene matches: 6. The CDR3 sequence is CSATRTSGRAGTDTQYF. In nucleotides, the CDR3 is TGCAGTGCTACCCGGACTAGCGGGAGGGCCGGCACAGATACGCAGTATTTT.

A few counts support this clonotype. A much larger clone is a single base away; this may be a read error. The V gene is TRBV11-2, the J gene TRBJ1-4; 9 bases are shared with TRBD1. The CDR3 sequence is 15 residues long. CDR1 and CDR2 (germline): SGHAT, FQNNGV. Trimming cost V 4 bases and J 9 bases; bases outside gene matches: 9. CDR3 region: CASSSLTGGSKKLFF. CDR3 nucleotides: TGTGCCAGCAGCTCCCTGACAGGGGGGAGTAAAAAACTGTTTTTT.

This chain links TRBV5-1 with TRBJ1-1; D ambiguous. The V gene lost 5 bases and the J gene lost 0 bases, with 14 bases spanning the gap. Germline CDR1 and CDR2: SGHRS and YFSETQ. This CDR3 region has 15 residues. The CDR3 DNA reads TGCGCCAGCAGGGGAACCAACGGGATGAACACTGAAGCTTTCTTT. This gives the protein CASRGTNGMNTEAFF.

Ten or more counts support this clonotype. This chain connects TRBV4-1 to TRBJ2-3; D ambiguous. This CDR3 spans 14 amino acids. V dropped 3 bases and J dropped 5 bases, with 12 bases sitting between them. CDR1 is MGHRA, CDR2 YSYEKL, per germline. The DNA of the CDR3 is TGCGCCAGCAGCCACCTCCTCAAGGAAGATACGCAGTATTTT. Translation gives CASSHLLKEDTQYF.

This clonotype was recorded a few times. J is TRBJ2-3 and V is TRBV12-5, with 9 bases that match TRBD2. V shed 1 base, J shed 0 bases, and the junction held 2 bases outside the gene matches. The CDR3 runs to 16 residues. CDR1 is LGHNT and CDR2 is FRNRAP in the germline V gene. DNA for the CDR3: TGTGCTAGTGGTTTGGGACTAGCGGCTAGCACAGATACGCAGTATTTT. Amino acids: CASGLGLAASTDTQYF.

This clonotype was seen only a few times. V usage is TRBV20-1 and J usage is TRBJ2-1; D remains ambiguous. The V and J ends lost 4 bases and 8 bases respectively, with 15 bases between them. The germline V gene has CDR1 DFQATT and CDR2 SNEGSKA (reference sequence). The CDR3 runs to 13 residues. This CDR3 reads CSANPTDWDEQFF. The CDR3, as DNA: TGCAGTGCTAACCCGACCGACTGGGATGAGCAGTTCTTC.

A few counts support this clonotype. The genes are TRBV12-3 or TRBV12-4 and TRBJ2-1; 11 nucleotides match TRBD2. This CDR3 comprises 15 residues. J lost 8 bases, V lost 5 bases, and 8 bases had no gene match. CDR3: CASSQLAGGEYEQFF. The CDR3 DNA follows: TGTGCCAGCAGTCAGTTAGCGGGGGGGGAGTATGAGCAGTTCTTC.

This clonotype was recorded many times. The chain uses TRBV10-3 and TRBJ2-7; 9 nucleotides line up with TRBD2. Germline trimming cut 2 bases from V and 3 bases from J; bases unmatched to any gene: 5. The CDR3 consists of 15 residues. The germline V gene encodes CDR1 ENHRY and CDR2 SYGVKD. CDR3 loop: CAISERASGDYEQYF. CDR3 coding DNA: TGTGCCATCAGTGAGAGGGCTAGCGGGGACTACGAGCAGTACTTC.

The gene calls are TRBV18 and TRBJ1-2, with 7 bases lining up with TRBD1. Germline V gene data show CDR1 as KGHSH and CDR2 as LQKENI. V lost 0 bases and J lost 6; bases outside the gene matches: 4. There are 14 residues in the CDR3. CDR3 in amino acids: CASSPPTGVNGYTF. The CDR3 DNA reads as TGTGCCAGCTCACCACCCACAGGGGTGAATGGCTACACCTTC. Full variable domain (remainder filled in from reference TRBV18 and TRBJ1-2): NAGVMQNPRHLVRRRGQEARLRCSPMKGHSHVYWYRQLPEEGLKFMVYLQKENIIDESGMPKERFSAEFPKEGPSILRIQQVVRGDSAAYFCASSPPTGVNGYTFGSGTRLTVV.

This chain connects TRBV7-9 to TRBJ2-7; D unresolved. Between the trimmed V and J ends, which lost 5 bases and 3 bases, there was a span of 11 bases. The CDR3 loop spans 13 amino acids. Looked up from germline, CDR1 is SEHNR and CDR2 is FQNEAQ (reference sequence). For the CDR3, the DNA is TGTGCCAGCAGCCCAGCAGGAAACTACGAGCAGTACTTC. It encodes CASSPAGNYEQYF.

This clonotype was observed at least ten times. This rearrangement joins TRBV5-6 to TRBJ2-7; D possibly matches TRBD1 or TRBD2 (5 bases each). With 10 bases removed from V and 5 bases from J, the gap between germline ends came to 22 bases. Germline assignment: CDR1 SGHDT and CDR2 YYEEEE. This CDR3 comprises 14 residues. Here the CDR3 DNA reads TGTGCCTTCATCGGGGCTTATGCCCCCGACGAGCAGTACGTC. Translated: CAFIGAYAPDEQYV.

This chain links TRBV18 with TRBJ2-2, with D perhaps TRBD2 (6 bases). CDR1 is KGHSH and CDR2 is LQKENI in the germline V gene. Trimming left V 2 bases short and J 0 bases short, with 13 bases between. This CDR3 is built from 17 residues. The CDR3 region has the DNA TGTGCCAGCTCACCAGGGGGGATGGCTGCGAACACCGGGGAGCTGTTTTTT. This encodes CASSPGGMAANTGELFF.

At least ten counts were recorded for this clonotype. The rearrangement links TRBV29-1 to TRBJ2-1, with a weak D call TRBD1 (5 bases). The CDR3 is 12 residues long. V lost 4 bases, J lost 7 bases, and 11 bases lay in between. Germline CDR1 reads SQVTM; CDR2 reads ANQGSEA. DNA of the CDR3: TGCAGCGTTGTCAGACAGTCGAATGAGCAGTTCTTC. This sequence encodes CSVVRQSNEQFF.

This clonotype showed up just a few times. This rearrangement joins TRBV7-9 to TRBJ2-7; D remains ambiguous. This CDR3 has 14 residues. V was cut by 5 bases and J by 4 bases, with 15 bases left in between. The germline gives CDR1 SEHNR, CDR2 FQNEAQ (reference sequence). The CDR3 nucleotides are TGTGCCAGCAGCCAAGGAGTTGAGGTTTACGAGCAGTACTTC. Translation: CASSQGVEVYEQYF.

The chain recombines TRBV27 with TRBJ2-7; D perhaps matches TRBD1 (5 bases). Germline V gene lookup returns CDR1 MNHEY and CDR2 SMNVEV (reference sequence). The CDR3 contains 12 residues. V dropped 7 bases and J dropped 0 bases, with 7 bases sitting between them. The CDR3 loop reads CASTDSSYEQYV. CDR3 DNA sequence: TGTGCCAGCACCGACAGCTCCTACGAGCAGTACGTC.

This clonotype was recorded at least ten times. V is TRBV29-1 and J is TRBJ2-1, with TRBD2 identical over 8 bases. This CDR3 has 13 amino acids. V shed 5 bases, J shed 10 bases, and the junction held 10 bases outside the gene matches. CDR1 is SQVTM, CDR2 ANQGSEA, per germline. The CDR3 region has the DNA TGCAGCGTTTGGGGACTAGGCCTCCCGGAGCAGTTCTTC. Its translation is CSVWGLGLPEQFF.

Only a few counts were recorded for this clonotype. This rearrangement joins TRBV11-2 to TRBJ2-5, with TRBD2 identical over 8 bases. V was clipped by 4 bases and J by 5 bases; unmatched bases: 9. This CDR3 contains 15 residues. From germline, CDR1 is SGHAT and CDR2 FQNNGV. The CDR3 DNA is TGTGCCAGCAGCTCCGGGAGGGCCCCAGGGGAGACCCAGTACTTC. Translation: CASSSGRAPGETQYF.

J is TRBJ2-6 and V is TRBV29-1; tentatively, D is TRBD1 (6 bases). CDR3 size: 17 residues. V shed 0 bases and J shed 0 bases, with 12 bases lying between them. Germline V gene lookup returns CDR1 SQVTM and CDR2 ANQGSEA. Here the CDR3 reads CSVEDWVRGSGANVLTF. CDR3 DNA sequence: TGCAGCGTTGAAGATTGGGTCAGGGGCTCTGGGGCCAACGTCCTGACTTTC.

At least ten counts were recorded for this clonotype. This sequence joins TRBV2 and TRBJ1-6, with D possibly TRBD1 on 6 matching bases. V was cut by 4 bases and J by 10 bases, with 14 bases left in between. CDR1 and CDR2 (germline): SNHLY, FYNNEI. This CDR3 is 14 amino acids long. This CDR3 reads CASSGGGFGSPLHF. CDR3 sequence (DNA): TGTGCCAGCAGTGGAGGGGGTTTCGGGTCACCCCTCCACTTT.

This clonotype was seen repeatedly, ten times or more. The chain has TRBV20-1 and TRBJ2-5; D call uncertain. Germline-derived CDR1 and CDR2 are DFQATT and SNEGSKA (reference sequence). The V end was cut by 3 bases, the J end by 1 base, with 9 bases between. This CDR3 is 13 amino acids long. The CDR3 coding sequence is TGCAGTGCTAGTAGGACGTCCCAAGAGACCCAGTACTTC. Its translation: CSASRTSQETQYF.

The table lists this clonotype with many counts. CDR3 loop: CSVAGELGSYEQYF. The CDR3 DNA reads TGCAGCGTTGCCGGGGAACTCGGGTCCTACGAGCAGTACTTC. The rearrangement joins TRBV29-1 to TRBJ2-7; D may be TRBD2 (5 bases). V was pared by 4 bases and J by 1 base, with 14 bases between. Germline CDR1 reads SQVTM; CDR2 reads ANQGSEA. The CDR3 extends over 14 amino acids.

This clonotype has just a few counts. The chain uses TRBV14 and TRBJ2-5; 13 nucleotides align to TRBD2. This CDR3 is 17 amino acids long. V lost 4 bases and J lost 1; bases outside the gene matches: 6. CDR1 is SGHDN and CDR2 is FVKESK in the germline V gene. The DNA of the CDR3 is TGTGCCAGCAGCCCCGGACTAGCGGGGGAAATCCAAGAGACCCAGTACTTC. It specifies CASSPGLAGEIQETQYF.

This clonotype was detected many times. The V gene is TRBV10-3, the J gene TRBJ2-7; 11 bases align to TRBD1. The CDR3 totals 15 residues. The J segment lost 4 bases and the V segment lost 3 bases, leaving 5 bases of the junction unmatched. Germline lookup yields CDR1 ENHRY and CDR2 SYGVKD. The CDR3: CAISDSGTGGYEQYF. The CDR3 DNA reads as TGTGCCATCAGTGATTCCGGGACAGGGGGTTACGAGCAGTACTTC.

This clonotype was recorded many times. The CDR3 is CASSYGGGTEAFF. The CDR3 DNA sequence: TGTGCCAGCAGTTACGGGGGGGGGACTGAAGCTTTCTTT. The chain recombines TRBV6-5 with TRBJ1-1; D perhaps matches TRBD1 (5 bases). Trimming removed 2 bases from V and 5 bases from J, with 9 bases in between. The CDR3 runs to 13 residues. Germline-derived CDR1 and CDR2 are MNHEY and SVGAGI.

Many counts were recorded for this clonotype. The chain couples TRBV4-2 to TRBJ1-5; 9 nucleotides align to TRBD1. Germline loops: CDR1 LGHNA, CDR2 YNFKEQ. With V trimmed by 0 bases and J by 3 bases, 9 bases remained unmatched. The CDR3 has 18 residues. The CDR3 sequence: CASSQDTSTGGPNQPQHF. CDR3 bases: TGTGCCAGCAGCCAAGATACATCGACAGGGGGACCCAATCAGCCCCAGCATTTT.

In this sample, this clonotype turned up many times. The chain uses TRBV12-3 or TRBV12-4 and TRBJ1-5; unclear D gene. Trimming took 1 base from V and 6 from J, leaving 13 bases between them. CDR3 length: 15 amino acids. The CDR3 sequence: CASSLGGGVVQPQHF. CDR3 nucleotides: TGTGCCAGCAGTTTAGGTGGCGGGGTCGTTCAGCCCCAGCATTTT.